This is a list of T cell receptor delta chains from one sample in a study of delta chains in infants with herpesvirus infections. TCRdb fed the RT-PCR reads to CATT. Of around 1,500 delta-chain clones in the sample, 21% are singletons; the top ten hold roughly 20%. The source was peripheral blood, collected at time point 2 of longitudinal follow-up. Receptor source: a human donor who was a Ugandan infant, either HIV-exposed or HIV-unexposed (not recorded which). CDR3s include the opening cysteine and the closing phenylalanine or tryptophan. A D gene is named only where the DNA matches it firmly. Expanded clones are given a class, and other clones once, few, many or no size at all.

size: .
D: TRDD3
J: TRDJ1
V: TRDV1
CDR3: CALGEYYEGDPYTDKLIF
DNA: TGTGCTCTTGGGGAATACTACGAGGGGGATCCGTACACCGATAAACTCATCTTT

size: medium-sized
D: .
J: TRDJ1
V: TRAV14/DV4
CDR3: CALSERRYLFRAWGYTGELIF
DNA: TGTGCTCTGAGTGAAAGGAGATACCTGTTTCGGGCCTGGGGTTACACAGGGGAACTCATCTTT

size: .
D: .
J: TRDJ1
V: TRDV1
CDR3: CALGELGEAYTDKLIF
DNA: TGTGCTCTTGGGGAACTGGGGGAGGCGTACACCGATAAACTCATCTTT

size: .
D: .
J: TRDJ1
V: TRDV1
CDR3: CALGEIPSYWWGTYTDKLIF
DNA: TGTGCTCTTGGGGAGATTCCTTCCTATTGGTGGGGGACGTACACCGATAAACTCATCTTT

size: large
D: TRDD3
J: TRDJ1
V: TRDV2
CDR3: CACDTRPGDKGKLIF
DNA: TGTGCCTGTGACACCCGGCCGGGGGATAAGGGTAAACTCATCTTT

size: once
D: TRDD2
J: TRDJ1
V: TRDV1
CDR3: CALGESPFLRPYTDKLIF
DNA: TGTGCTCTTGGGGAATCCCCCTTCCTACGACCGTACACCGATAAACTCATCTTT

size: few
D: TRDD3
J: TRDJ1
V: TRDV1
CDR3: CALGELSPPGRDWGGKLIF
DNA: TGTGCTCTTGGGGAACTATCACCTCCCGGGCGCGACTGGGGGGGCAAACTCATCTTT

size: large
D: TRDD3
J: TRDJ2
V: TRDV1
CDR3: CALGERPLPSKYWGIKLTAQLFF
DNA: TGTGCTCTTGGGGAACGCCCTCTTCCCTCGAAGTACTGGGGGATAAAGTTGACAGCACAACTCTTCTTT

size: once
D: TRDD3
J: TRDJ1
V: TRDV1
CDR3: CALGELGGLLYWGIPGADKLIF
DNA: TGTGCTCTTGGGGAACTAGGAGGTCTTTTGTACTGGGGGATACCGGGGGCCGATAAACTCATCTTT

size: few
D: TRDD3
J: TRDJ1
V: TRDV1
CDR3: CALGVHFSFPARVLGDTADKLIF
DNA: TGTGCTCTTGGGGTACACTTCTCCTTTCCTGCTAGAGTACTGGGGGATACGGCCGATAAACTCATCTTT

size: large
D: .
J: TRDJ1
V: TRDV1
CDR3: CALGSPPSTVGDTDKLIF
DNA: TGTGCTCTTGGGTCACCCCCCTCTACGGTGGGAGATACCGATAAACTCATCTTT

size: .
D: .
J: TRDJ2
V: TRDV1
CDR3: CALGELASRAPRPMTKAQLFF
DNA: TGTGCTCTTGGGGAACTCGCGAGCCGGGCCCCACGTCCTATGACGAAAGCACAACTCTTCTTT

size: large
D: .
J: TRDJ1
V: TRDV1
CDR3: CALGEPTLRADVFQTWFDKLIF
DNA: TGTGCTCTTGGGGAACCAACCCTCCGTGCCGACGTATTTCAAACCTGGTTCGATAAACTCATCTTT

size: .
D: TRDD3
J: TRDJ1
V: TRDV1
CDR3: CALAGPFLRQLGETKLIF
DNA: TGTGCTCTTGCGGGACCTTTCCTACGTCAACTGGGGGAGACGAAGCTCATCTTT

size: medium-sized
D: TRDD3
J: TRDJ1
V: TRDV1
CDR3: CALGELTILGGYAPDKLIF
DNA: TGTGCTCTTGGGGAACTTACCATACTAGGGGGATACGCCCCCGATAAACTCATCTTT

size: few
D: .
J: TRDJ1
V: TRDV1
CDR3: CALGGPTKPHNYWRGVKLIF
DNA: TGTGCTCTTGGGGGACCTACTAAGCCACATAATTATTGGAGGGGTGTTAAACTCATCTTT

size: .
D: TRDD3
J: TRDJ1
V: TRDV1
CDR3: CALGERATNLPRAYWGIRGGKLIF
DNA: TGTGCTCTTGGGGAAAGAGCTACCAATCTTCCCCGGGCGTACTGGGGGATACGCGGAGGTAAACTCATCTTT

size: few
D: TRDD3
J: TRDJ1
V: TRDV1
CDR3: CALGERLQWGIPYTDKLIF
DNA: TGTGCTCTTGGGGAACGACTCCAGTGGGGGATACCGTACACCGATAAACTCATCTTT

size: .
D: TRDD3
J: TRDJ1
V: TRDV1
CDR3: CALGETKYWGISYTDKLIF
DNA: TGTGCTCTTGGGGAAACGAAGTACTGGGGGATATCGTACACCGATAAACTCATCTTT

size: medium-sized
D: TRDD3
J: TRDJ1
V: TRDV1
CDR3: CALGEVKTYDTYWGIYSPTGLIF
DNA: TGTGCTCTTGGGGAAGTGAAGACCTACGACACCTACTGGGGGATCTACTCCCCAACGGGACTCATCTTT

size: medium-sized
D: TRDD3
J: TRDJ1
V: TRDV1
CDR3: CALGERRLRGYVITDKLIF
DNA: TGTGCTCTTGGGGAACGTAGACTACGAGGATACGTTATAACCGATAAACTCATCTTT

size: .
D: TRDD3
J: TRDJ1
V: TRDV2
CDR3: CACDTGMRGYAIWGYTDKLIF
DNA: TGTGCCTGTGACACCGGGATGAGGGGATACGCAATTTGGGGGTACACCGATAAACTCATCTTT

size: few
D: TRDD3
J: TRDJ1
V: TRDV1
CDR3: CALGELWGIQGPHRTDKLIF
DNA: TGTGCTCTTGGGGAACTCTGGGGGATACAGGGACCCCATAGGACCGATAAACTCATCTTT

size: .
D: .
J: TRDJ1
V: TRDV1
CDR3: CALGETDFPPYGLYTDKLIF
DNA: TGTGCTCTTGGGGAAACCGACTTCCCTCCTTACGGTTTGTACACCGATAAACTCATCTTT

size: .
D: .
J: TRDJ1
V: TRDV1
CDR3: CALGPPALSPFTDKLIF
DNA: TGTGCTCTTGGGCCCCCGGCCCTATCCCCCTTCACCGATAAACTCATCTTT

size: large
D: TRDD3
J: TRDJ1
V: TRDV2
CDR3: CACDGYWGIPCYTDKLIF
DNA: TGTGCCTGTGACGGGTACTGGGGGATACCCTGTTACACCGATAAACTCATCTTT

size: medium-sized
D: TRDD2
J: TRDJ1
V: TRDV1
CDR3: CALGDLFLPHTDKLIF
DNA: TGTGCTCTTGGGGACTTATTCCTACCCCACACCGATAAACTCATCTTT

size: few
D: TRDD2
J: TRDJ1
V: TRDV1
CDR3: CALGELTDPSYDVLRRGIRNKLIF
DNA: TGTGCTCTTGGGGAACTAACGGACCCTTCCTACGACGTGCTGAGACGGGGGATCCGCAATAAACTCATCTTT

size: .
D: .
J: TRDJ1
V: TRDV1
CDR3: CALGKRVLRMPKWDRGADDKLIF
DNA: TGTGCTCTTGGGAAACGTGTCCTACGTATGCCCAAATGGGACCGGGGGGCTGACGATAAACTCATCTTT

size: few
D: .
J: TRDJ1
V: TRDV1
CDR3: CALGEPTSFPIQCTDKLIF
DNA: TGTGCTCTTGGGGAACCCACATCCTTCCCTATACAGTGCACCGATAAACTCATCTTT

size: few
D: TRDD3
J: TRDJ1
V: TRDV1
CDR3: CALGERRRLPLLGARDKLIF
DNA: TGTGCTCTTGGGGAACGCCGGAGGCTACCACTACTGGGGGCTCGCGATAAACTCATCTTT

size: .
D: .
J: TRDJ1
V: TRDV1
CDR3: CALGEGGLLENTDKLIF
DNA: TGTGCTCTTGGGGAGGGGGGTTTACTGGAAAACACCGATAAACTCATCTTT

size: medium-sized
D: TRDD3
J: TRDJ1
V: TRDV1
CDR3: CALGELAPTLGEDDSYTDKLIF
DNA: TGTGCTCTTGGGGAACTAGCTCCTACTCTGGGGGAAGACGACAGTTACACCGATAAACTCATCTTT

size: medium-sized
D: TRDD3
J: TRDJ1
V: TRDV1
CDR3: CALGEGGLGDTDKLIF
DNA: TGTGCTCTTGGGGAAGGGGGATTGGGGGATACCGATAAACTCATCTTT

size: medium-sized
D: TRDD3
J: TRDJ1
V: TRDV1
CDR3: CALGELFLGDKYTDKLIF
DNA: TGTGCTCTTGGGGAACTATTCCTGGGGGATAAATACACCGATAAACTCATCTTT

size: large
D: TRDD3
J: TRDJ1
V: TRDV1
CDR3: CALGERGVRYWGIRVSRQLDKLIF
DNA: TGTGCTCTTGGGGAAAGAGGGGTTAGGTACTGGGGGATACGCGTATCGAGGCAACTCGATAAACTCATCTTT

size: medium-sized
D: TRDD3
J: TRDJ1
V: TRDV1
CDR3: CALGLVVVSRGIRRGNDKLIF
DNA: TGTGCTCTTGGGCTAGTAGTAGTAAGCAGGGGGATACGTAGGGGGAATGATAAACTCATCTTT

size: large
D: TRDD3
J: TRDJ1
V: TRAV29/DV5
CDR3: CAASDLLGDTHTDKLIF
DNA: TGTGCAGCAAGCGACCTACTGGGGGATACCCACACCGATAAACTCATCTTT

size: large
D: .
J: TRDJ1
V: TRDV2
CDR3: CACDTLGVIFDKLIF
DNA: TGTGCCTGTGACACCCTCGGGGTAATTTTCGATAAACTCATCTTT

size: once
D: .
J: TRDJ1
V: TRDV1
CDR3: CALGELFDYPTYTDKLIF
DNA: TGTGCTCTTGGGGAACTTTTCGACTACCCGACGTACACCGATAAACTCATCTTT

size: large
D: TRDD3
J: TRDJ1
V: TRDV1
CDR3: CALGELGFQWGIRSQYTDKLIF
DNA: TGTGCTCTTGGGGAACTAGGCTTCCAATGGGGGATACGCTCTCAATACACCGATAAACTCATCTTT

size: .
D: .
J: TRDJ1
V: TRDV1
CDR3: CALGEPPPYLHF
DNA: TGTGCTCTTGGGGAGCCCCCCCCATACCTTCACTTC

size: large
D: .
J: TRDJ3
V: TRDV1
CDR3: CALRLARNSNSWDTRQMFF
DNA: TGTGCTCTCCGGCTAGCTCGGAATTCGAACTCCTGGGACACCCGACAGATGTTTTTC

size: few
D: .
J: TRDJ1
V: TRDV1
CDR3: CALGEEPPILAGFFSYTDKLIF
DNA: TGTGCTCTTGGGGAAGAGCCCCCGATCCTGGCGGGATTCTTCTCGTACACCGATAAACTCATCTTT

size: medium-sized
D: .
J: TRDJ1
V: TRAV14/DV4
CDR3: CAMRLTIPALTDKLIF
DNA: TGTGCAATGAGACTAACAATTCCTGCCTTAACCGATAAACTCATCTTT

size: .
D: TRDD3
J: TRDJ1
V: TRDV1
CDR3: CALGELGSPTTYWGIRHYTDKLIF
DNA: TGTGCTCTTGGGGAACTCGGATCTCCTACGACCTACTGGGGGATACGCCATTACACCGATAAACTCATCTTT

size: medium-sized
D: TRDD3
J: TRDJ1
V: TRDV1
CDR3: CALGDSPLPTPVLGDTRKLPYTDKLIF
DNA: TGTGCTCTTGGGGATTCACCTCTTCCTACACCCGTACTGGGGGATACGCGAAAGCTCCCTTACACCGATAAACTCATCTTT

size: .
D: .
J: TRDJ1
V: TRDV1
CDR3: CALGERERGGKLIF
DNA: TGTGCTCTTGGGGAACGAGAGCGGGGGGGTAAACTCATCTTT

size: .
D: .
J: TRDJ1
V: TRDV1
CDR3: CALGDFPSGYTDKLIF
DNA: TGTGCTCTTGGGGACTTCCCATCGGGGTACACCGATAAACTCATCTTT

size: few
D: .
J: TRDJ1
V: TRDV1
CDR3: CALGEVICGPPREAGLMILYTDKLIF
DNA: TGTGCTCTTGGGGAAGTAATTTGCGGGCCCCCTCGGGAGGCTGGCCTAATGATCCTATACACCGATAAACTCATCTTT

size: large
D: TRDD3
J: TRDJ1
V: TRDV1
CDR3: CALGALLGDDYKLIF
DNA: TGTGCTCTTGGGGCCCTACTGGGGGACGACTACAAACTCATCTTT

size: once
D: TRDD2
J: TRDJ1
V: TRDV1
CDR3: CALGELVVLPTTVEGNKLIF
DNA: TGTGCTCTTGGGGAACTAGTCGTTCTTCCTACGACTGTCGAGGGAAATAAACTCATCTTT

size: .
D: TRDD3
J: TRDJ2
V: TRDV1
CDR3: CALGGWRWGILTAQLFF
DNA: TGTGCTCTTGGGGGCTGGAGGTGGGGGATCTTGACAGCACAACTCTTCTTT

size: .
D: .
J: TRDJ1
V: TRDV2
CDR3: CACDSLGPNTDKLIF
DNA: TGTGCCTGTGACTCCCTGGGGCCTAACACCGATAAACTCATCTTT

size: .
D: TRDD3
J: TRDJ1
V: TRDV1
CDR3: CALGKLACTGGSYTDKLIF
DNA: TGTGCTCTTGGGAAACTAGCTTGTACTGGGGGGTCCTACACCGATAAACTCATCTTT

size: .
D: .
J: TRDJ1
V: TRDV1
CDR3: CALGEHGLPRGRRDRAYTDKLIF
DNA: TGTGCTCTTGGGGAACATGGTCTTCCACGGGGAAGGAGGGATCGGGCGTACACCGATAAACTCATCTTT

size: .
D: TRDD3
J: TRDJ1
V: TRDV1
CDR3: CALGELASGSSYWLGSGGYAYQGRGKLIF
DNA: TGTGCTCTTGGGGAACTAGCGAGTGGGTCTTCCTACTGGCTTGGCTCTGGGGGATACGCTTACCAGGGTAGGGGTAAACTCATCTTT

size: .
D: TRDD3
J: TRDJ1
V: TRDV1
CDR3: CALGDLFIGGAFSMPGYTDKLIF
DNA: TGTGCTCTTGGGGACCTCTTTATTGGGGGAGCCTTCTCAATGCCCGGGTACACCGATAAACTCATCTTT